The table lists the clone carrying this T cell receptor beta chain with a few counts. The antigen is not known. The PCR employed 60 Vbeta primers together with 13 Jbeta primers. The method was immunoSEQ multiplex PCR; TCRdb's version includes in-frame clones alone and lacks a portion of them. The sample lists 110,000 to 150,000 clones; roughly four fifths were seen once. V shed 5 bases and J 0 bases; nucleotides not matched to a gene: 6. The germline V gene encodes CDR1 SEHNR and CDR2 FQNEAQ (reference sequence). CDR3 length: 15 amino acids. This sample is drawn from a study of cytomegalovirus exposure and HLA in healthy donors. General observations from the study: The number of N-insertions in an Asian-associated ancestry cluster was reportedly below the roughly 660-donor mean in a later analysis.

V gene TRBV7-9 combines with J gene TRBJ1-1, with 7 positions matching TRBD1. The receptor was derived from a man between 18 and 35 years old in good health and CMV-seropositive. Source material: PBMCs. CDR3 in amino acids: CASSPTTGVNTEAFF. Here the CDR3 DNA reads TGTGCCAGCAGCCCAACCACAGGGGTGAACACTGAAGCTTTCTTT.